These 15 T cell receptor beta chains were all obtained from the same sample, sequenced in a study of molecular identifiers for immune sequencing clone quantification. One entry per CDR3 protein results from TCRdb running MiXCR on the PCR reads. The data hold some 650,000 distinct CDR3 sequences, with about 20% observed a single time. Sequencing was carried out using naive CD8+ T cells from blood, with Jurkat cell RNA spiked in. The subset: FACS-sorted CD8+CD4-CCR7+CD45RA+ naive T cells. The receptors shown here come from a human donor in good health. Some libraries in this study had Jurkat cell RNA spiked in.

As concerns this clonotype: This clone may be a read error of a much larger clone one base away. This chain links TRBV7-9 with TRBJ2-5; D perhaps matches TRBD2 (5 bases). The CDR3 covers 15 residues. Germline V gene lookup returns CDR1 SEHNR and CDR2 FQNEAQ (reference sequence). CDR3 sequence (DNA): TGTGCCAGCAGCGAAGGACTGAGCGTTTTAGAGCCCCAGTACTTC. Translated: CASSEGLSVLEPQYF.

This clonotype was picked up one time. One base away lies a much larger clone, so this may be a sequencing read error. This chain links TRBV6-5 with TRBJ1-1; perhaps TRBD1 as D (6 bases). CDR3 length equals 14 residues. Per germline, CDR1 MNHEY and CDR2 SVGAGI. The CDR3 here is CASSYAPGGAEALF. Here the CDR3 DNA reads TGTGCCAGCAGTTACGCTCCGGGGGGCGCTGAAGCTCTCTTT.

The J gene is TRBJ1-4, the V gene TRBV13, with 9 nucleotides matching TRBD1. CDR1 PRHDT and CDR2 FYEKMQ come from the germline V gene (reference sequence). With 5 bases clipped from V and 5 bases from J, the junction kept 3 bases outside the gene matches. The CDR3 runs 14 residues. CDR3 sequence: CASSQTGGNEKLFF. The CDR3 nucleotides are TGTGCCAGCAGCCAAACAGGGGGCAATGAAAAACTGTTTTTT.

This clonotype was seen many times. This chain links TRBV2 with TRBJ1-4; D gene unclear. Per germline, CDR1 SNHLY and CDR2 FYNNEI. The ends were cut back, 6 bases at V and 0 bases at J, with 8 bases in the middle. The CDR3 is 14 amino acids. The CDR3 protein is CASSLFATNEKLFF. CDR3 sequence (DNA): TGTGCCAGCAGCCTATTCGCAACTAATGAAAAACTGTTTTTT.

Points on this clonotype: One end of the junction fails to match germline, which may point to a read error. This chain joins TRBV5-3 and TRBJ2-7; tentatively, D is TRBD1 or TRBD2 (6 bases each). Being an ORF, TRBV5-3 has a function that is uncertain. CDR3 length: 17 amino acids. This CDR3 reads CASSLGGSQTDSYEQYF. The CDR3 region has the DNA TGTGCCAGCAGCTTAGGGGGGTCACAGACTGACTCCTACGAGCAGTACTTC.

Details on this clonotype: A much larger clone sits a single nucleotide away, making a read error possible. The V and J genes are TRBV5-1 and TRBJ2-3, with a possible D match to TRBD2 (6 bases). Germline V gene lookup returns CDR1 SGHRS and CDR2 YFSETQ. This CDR3 comprises 15 residues. Trimming took 4 bases from V and 1 from J, leaving 13 bases between them. The CDR3 here is CASSTGWGGTDTQYF. In DNA form, the CDR3 reads TGCGCCAGCAGCACCGGTTGGGGGGGCACAGATACGCAGTATTTT.

This clonotype was seen many times. The chain carries TRBV19 and TRBJ2-2, with D perhaps matching TRBD2 (5 bases). Trimming removed 3 bases from V and 6 bases from J, with 11 bases in between. Germline V CDR1 and CDR2: LNHDA, SQIVND (reference sequence). CDR3 length: 14 residues. CDR3 coding DNA: TGTGCCAGTAGTATTTCTAGCAGCCCCGGGGAGCTGTTTTTT. This codes for CASSISSSPGELFF.

In this sample, this clonotype turned up many times. This sequence joins TRBV27 and TRBJ2-3; D is uncertain. V was shortened by 6 bases and J by 6 bases, with 13 bases between the two germline ends. This CDR3 is 13 amino acids long. The germline CDR1 and CDR2 sequences are MNHEY and SMNVEV (reference sequence). The CDR3 protein is CASRTGWMDTQYF. CDR3 DNA sequence: TGTGCCAGCAGAACCGGCTGGATGGATACGCAGTATTTT.

A note on this clonotype: Germline and junction disagree at one end, which may indicate a read error. The chain carries TRBV4-3 and TRBJ1-3; possible D gene TRBD1, 5 bases. The CDR3 contains 16 residues. Germline V gene sequence: CDR1 LGHNA, CDR2 YSLEER. The chain's CDR3 is CASSQDRGDSGNTIHF. The CDR3 DNA sequence: TGCGCCAGCAGCCAAGATCGCGGGGACTCTGGAAACACCATACATTTT.

This clonotype was counted at least ten times. This sequence joins TRBV25-1 and TRBJ2-2, with D uncertain. Per the germline V gene, CDR1 is MGHDK and CDR2 is SYGVNS. CDR3 length equals 14 residues. V dropped 3 bases and J dropped 6 bases, with 11 bases sitting between them. The CDR3 region is CASSDYESPGELFF. The CDR3 nucleotides are TGTGCCAGCAGTGATTACGAAAGCCCCGGGGAGCTGTTTTTT.

This clonotype appeared a single time. The chain carries TRBV5-1 and TRBJ2-1; 7 nucleotides match TRBD1. Germline-derived CDR1 and CDR2 are SGHRS and YFSETQ. The CDR3 consists of 13 residues. Trimming at V came to 6 bases and at J to 6 bases, leaving 6 bases not matched to a gene. CDR3: CASNRDSRNEQFF. In DNA form, the CDR3 reads TGCGCCAGCAACCGGGACAGCCGCAATGAGCAGTTCTTC.

At least ten counts were recorded for this clonotype. This sequence joins TRBV2 and TRBJ2-7, with D possibly being TRBD1 or TRBD2 (5 bases each). The CDR3 spans 14 residues. Between the trimmed V and J ends, which lost 6 bases and 3 bases, there was a span of 15 bases. Germline CDR1 and CDR2: SNHLY and FYNNEI. The CDR3 nucleotides are TGTGCCAGCAGGTCCGGGACGGAACTCTACGAGCAGTACTTC. Translated, it gives CASRSGTELYEQYF.

This clonotype was counted ten times or more. The genes are TRBV30 and TRBJ2-3; D might be TRBD2 (6 bases). Germline CDR1 reads GTSNPN; CDR2 reads SVGIG (reference sequence). V dropped 1 base and J dropped 1 base, with 9 bases sitting between them. This CDR3 region has 14 residues. In DNA form, the CDR3 reads TGTGCCTGGAGTGGTGGCGGGGGCACAGATACGCAGTATTTT. Translating gives CAWSGGGGTDTQYF.

This clonotype showed up many times. This chain joins TRBV7-9 and TRBJ2-3; TRBD2 matches 10 bases. The CDR3 loop spans 16 amino acids. V trimming: 2 bases; J trimming: 3 bases; junction bases outside the gene matches: 5. Germline V gene sequence: CDR1 SEHNR, CDR2 FQNEAQ (reference sequence). The CDR3 protein is CASSLLAGATTDTQYF. The CDR3 coding sequence is TGTGCCAGCAGCTTACTAGCGGGAGCGACTACAGATACGCAGTATTTT.

This clonotype was observed a few times. The germline gene is not matched at one end of the junction; a read error may be the cause. J is TRBJ2-7 and V is TRBV5-1; 10 bases line up with TRBD1. The CDR3 consists of 17 residues. The germline gives CDR1 SGHRS, CDR2 YFSETQ. The CDR3 bases are TGCACCAGCAGCGAGGGGAAGACAGGGGGCCTCCCCTACGAGCAGTACTTC. Protein: CTSSEGKTGGLPYEQYF.